A single T cell receptor (beta chain) is shown here with its context. This entry is derived from a study of blood T cell repertoires in COVID-19. Whole-study context: Acute and convalescent COVID-19 samples came from the United States, Italy and Spain. PBMCs, B-cell-depleted T cells, or T cells were the source of the cDNA or gDNA that made up the material.

In the authors' methods: How many nucleated cells were present was estimated from reference gene primer amplification. Assay: immunoSEQ multiplex PCR; the TCRdb copy retains only in-frame clones and omits some. The DNA was the basis for D and trimming; V, J and clone size are from that table. The sample holds roughly 48,000 clones; more than 70% are singletons and the top ten take around 30%. The CDR3 consists of 13 residues. Trimming left V 4 bases short and J 6 bases short, with 15 bases between. CDR1 is GTSNPN, CDR2 SVGIG, per germline (reference sequence). This clonotype was sampled from an elderly woman with acute or convalescent COVID-19. V usage is TRBV30 and J usage is TRBJ1-1; maybe TRBD1 (5 bases). The source material was peripheral blood. Here the CDR3 DNA reads TGTGCCTGGACAGGTACAGGAAGCCCTGAAGCTTTCTTT. This gives the protein CAWTGTGSPEAFF.